This TCR beta chain came from a study of blood T cell repertoires in COVID-19. As for the study in general: COVID-19 samples collected from the United States, Italy and Spain covered acute and convalescent phases. From T cells, B-cell-depleted T cells, or PBMCs came the material, which was cDNA or gDNA.

Germline V lookup: CDR1 MDHEN, CDR2 SYDVKM. V lost 2 bases and J 3 bases, leaving 11 bases between the germline ends. The CDR3 sequence is 14 residues long. As handled by the study authors: Reference gene primer amplification gave nucleated cell count estimates. The method was immunoSEQ multiplex PCR; TCRdb's version includes in-frame clones alone and lacks a portion of them. V and J calls and clone size come straight from that table; D and trimming were deduced from the DNA. The sample yields about 140,000 clones, about 86% seen once. The receptor's source is a woman in her sixties or seventies with acute or convalescent COVID-19. Sequencing was carried out using peripheral blood. The genes are TRBV28 and TRBJ2-7; D remains unclear. DNA for the CDR3: TGTGCCAGCAGTTTACCCCTCTCCGGCTACGAGCAGTACTTC. Translating it yields CASSLPLSGYEQYF. Variable domain in full (rest from reference TRBV28 and TRBJ2-7): DVKVTQSSRYLVKRTGEKVFLECVQDMDHENMFWYRQDPGLGLRLIYFSYDVKMKEKGDIPEGYSVSREKKERFSLILESASTNQTSMYLCASSLPLSGYEQYFGPGTRLTVT.